The present entry profiles one T cell receptor beta chain with its context. Per the study methods: How many nucleated cells were present was estimated from reference gene primer amplification. Using immunoSEQ multiplex PCR, the repertoire was profiled, and TCRdb retains in-frame clones only, with some absent. Clone size and the V and J calls come from that table; the DNA yielded D and trimming. The sample holds over 250,000 clones, 80% to 90% seen once. V trimming: 6 bases; J trimming: 0 bases; junction bases outside the gene matches: 4. Germline assignment: CDR1 SNHLY and CDR2 FYNNEI. This CDR3 is 15 amino acids long. The data belong to a study of blood T cell repertoires in COVID-19. At the level of the study: COVID-19 samples from acute and convalescent phases originated in the United States, Italy and Spain. T cells, B-cell-depleted T cells, or PBMCs supplied cDNA or gDNA.

The receptor was isolated from a woman between 70 and 85 years old with acute or convalescent COVID-19. The chain couples TRBV2 to TRBJ2-1; TRBD2 matches 8 bases. Source material: peripheral blood. The CDR3: CASRASGGSYNEQFF. The CDR3 coding sequence is TGTGCCAGCAGGGCAAGCGGGGGCTCCTACAATGAGCAGTTCTTC.